One sample yielded the 21 T cell receptor beta chains listed below, sequenced in a study of blood T cell repertoires in COVID-19. TCRdb's table, derived via immunoSEQ multiplex PCR, lists solely in-frame clones and lacks some. Counted here are some 100,000 clones, 75% to 90% occurring once; the ten biggest clones make up over 7%. Sequenced sample: peripheral blood. These receptors were collected from a human donor in a cohort sampled during active COVID-19.

This clone was recorded only once. The chain carries TRBV7-2 and TRBJ2-2; D tentatively fits TRBD1 or TRBD2 (5 bases each). Germline V lookup: CDR1 SGHTA, CDR2 FQGNSA. The V and J ends lost 5 bases and 4 bases respectively, with 11 bases between them. CDR3 length: 14 residues. The CDR3 coding sequence is TGTGCCAGCAGCCTAGGGGAGCCCACCGGGGAGCTGTTTTTT. This encodes CASSLGEPTGELFF.

V usage is TRBV30 and J usage is TRBJ1-5, with 9 bases matching TRBD1. Unmatched junction bases numbered 14, after V lost 5 bases and J lost 9 bases. The CDR3 has 15 residues. The V gene's germline CDR1 is GTSNPN and CDR2 SVGIG (reference sequence). The CDR3 protein is CAWAKGTGPLGPQHF. The CDR3 coding sequence is TGTGCCTGGGCCAAGGGGACAGGGCCCCTGGGGCCCCAGCATTTT.

The chain is built from TRBV7-8 and TRBJ2-7; 7 positions agree with TRBD2. The trim removed 1 base at V and 0 bases at J, leaving 9 bases unmatched. Germline V gives CDR1 SGHVS, CDR2 FQNEAQ. The CDR3 loop spans 17 amino acids. The DNA of the CDR3 is TGTGCCAGCAGCTTAGAAAGTGGGGAGGGGATCTCCTACGAGCAGTACTTC. Its protein is CASSLESGEGISYEQYF.

The gene calls are TRBV18 and TRBJ2-2; 10 bases agree with TRBD2. V was pared by 3 bases and J by 3 bases, with 4 bases of the junction left unmatched. Germline lookup yields CDR1 KGHSH and CDR2 LQKENI. This CDR3 region has 16 residues. In DNA, the CDR3 is TGTGCCAGCTCACCTTTAGCGGGAGGCTACACCGGGGAGCTGTTTTTT. Translating gives CASSPLAGGYTGELFF.

This clone appeared a single time. V is TRBV7-6 and J is TRBJ2-3, with D unclear. Germline assignment: CDR1 SGHVS and CDR2 FNYEAQ. The V end lost 5 bases, the J end lost 4 bases, and 16 bases lay between the germline ends. CDR3 length equals 15 residues. CDR3 in DNA: TGTGCCAGCAGCCTTGGTCAGGCGAGCCCAGATACGCAGTATTTT. Protein product: CASSLGQASPDTQYF.

The CDR3 nucleotides read TGTGCCAGCAGCAAACCAGGGGCGGATACGCAGTATTTT. This sequence encodes CASSKPGADTQYF. This chain joins TRBV5-4 and TRBJ2-3; D perhaps matches TRBD1 (6 bases). V was clipped by 4 bases and J by 6 bases, with 12 bases between them. The V gene's germline CDR1 is SGHNT and CDR2 YYREEE (reference sequence). The CDR3 spans 13 residues.

The chain employs TRBV19 and TRBJ1-4, with D hard to call. CDR3 length: 14 amino acids. The V gene lost 5 bases and the J gene lost 3 bases, with 10 bases spanning the gap. Germline V lookup: CDR1 LNHDA, CDR2 SQIVND (reference sequence). This CDR3 is CASSDIGPNEKLFF. The CDR3 DNA reads TGTGCCAGTAGTGACATAGGCCCTAATGAAAAACTGTTTTTT.

The V call is TRBV29-1, the J call TRBJ1-4; D remains unclear. The CDR3 sequence is 15 residues long. Per the germline V gene, CDR1 is SQVTM and CDR2 is ANQGSEA. The germline V and J ends were trimmed by 5 bases and 6 bases, with 19 bases remaining between them. CDR3 in DNA: TGCAGCGTTAATTCCCAGGCCGATAATGATGAAAAACTGTTTTTT. Translation gives CSVNSQADNDEKLFF.

The rearrangement uses TRBV2 and TRBJ1-5, with D perhaps TRBD1 (5 bases). Germline CDR1 SNHLY, CDR2 FYNNEI. The CDR3 consists of 15 residues. Trimming took 2 bases from V and 0 from J, leaving 8 bases between them. The CDR3 sequence: CASSERQNSNQPQHF. As DNA, the CDR3 is TGTGCCAGCAGTGAAAGACAGAATAGCAATCAGCCCCAGCATTTT. The complete variable domain, with remaining parts taken from reference TRBV2 and TRBJ1-5, reads EPEVTQTPSHQVTQMGQEVILRCVPISNHLYFYWYRQILGQKVEFLVSFYNNEISEKSEIFDDQFSVERPDGSNFTLKIRSTKLEDSAMYFCASSERQNSNQPQHFGDGTRLSIL.

The CDR3 DNA reads as TGTGCCAGCAGCCAATTCGAACAGAGCGAGCAGTACTTC. The encoded protein is CASSQFEQSEQYF. This sequence joins TRBV14 and TRBJ2-7; no definite D call. The V end lost 2 bases, the J end lost 6 bases, and 11 bases lay between the germline ends. CDR3 length: 13 amino acids. In germline, CDR1 is SGHDN, CDR2 FVKESK.

This clone showed up just once. This chain connects TRBV30 to TRBJ1-3, with TRBD1 matching 9 bases. CDR1 is GTSNPN and CDR2 is SVGIG in the germline V gene (reference sequence). The CDR3 sequence is 15 residues long. V shed 4 bases, J shed 4 bases, and the junction held 8 bases outside the gene matches. CDR3 sequence: CAWTSGQGGGNTIYF. The CDR3 DNA reads as TGTGCCTGGACCTCGGGACAGGGAGGCGGAAACACCATATATTTT. The full variable domain, rest sourced from reference TRBV30 and TRBJ1-3, is SQTIHQWPATLVQPVGSPLSLECTVEGTSNPNLYWYRQAAGRGLQLLFYSVGIGQISSEVPQNLSASRPQDRQFILSSKKLLLSDSGFYLCAWTSGQGGGNTIYFGEGSWLTVV.

The CDR3 region is CASSPRGNYGYTF. The DNA of the CDR3 is TGTGCCAGCAGCCCGCGGGGGAACTATGGCTACACCTTC. The V and J genes are TRBV7-2 and TRBJ1-2; TRBD1 is a possible D gene (5 bases). The germline gives CDR1 SGHTA, CDR2 FQGNSA. The length of the CDR3 is 13 residues. V was pared by 5 bases and J by 2 bases, with 9 bases between. Looking up the rest from reference TRBV7-2 and TRBJ1-2 gives the full variable domain: GAGVSQSPSNKVTEKGKDVELRCDPISGHTALYWYRQSLGQGLEFLIYFQGNSAPDKSGLPSDRFSAERTGGSVSTLTIQRTQQEDSAVYLCASSPRGNYGYTFGSGTRLTVV.

The chain recombines TRBV6-5 with TRBJ2-3; 10 bases are shared with TRBD1. Germline V gene data show CDR1 as MNHEY and CDR2 as SVGAGI. This CDR3 region has 15 residues. Unmatched junction bases numbered 4, after V lost 6 bases and J lost 1 base. The CDR3 reads CASRRQGAGTDTQYF. As DNA, the CDR3 is TGTGCCAGCAGACGACAGGGGGCCGGCACAGATACGCAGTATTTT.

The chain is built from TRBV5-4 and TRBJ2-7; 9 bases match TRBD2. The junction had 6 bases not matched to a gene; V was cut back by 4 bases and J by 4 bases. CDR1 is SGHNT and CDR2 is YYREEE in the germline V gene (reference sequence). The CDR3 is made up of 14 amino acids. The DNA for the CDR3 is TGTGCCAGCAGCATGGGACTAGCAACGTACGAGCAGTACTTC. Residues: CASSMGLATYEQYF.

The V call is TRBV11-3, the J call TRBJ1-2; a weak D match, TRBD1 (5 bases). Germline CDR1 and CDR2: SGHNT and YENEEA. Between the trimmed V and J ends, which lost 5 bases and 2 bases, there was a span of 12 bases. The CDR3 loop spans 14 amino acids. DNA of the CDR3: TGTGCCAGCAGCCCAAACACAGGAAACTATGGCTACACCTTC. This gives the protein CASSPNTGNYGYTF.

This sequence joins TRBV15 and TRBJ2-2, with D tentatively TRBD1 (5 bases). Germline V lookup: CDR1 LNHNV, CDR2 YYDKDF (reference sequence). This CDR3 spans 17 amino acids. Trimming shortened V by 5 bases and J by 4 bases, and 20 bases separated the two germline ends. The DNA for the CDR3 is TGTGCCACCAGCGCTAAAGTACCCTACAGGTCCACCGGGGAGCTGTTTTTT. Translating gives CATSAKVPYRSTGELFF.

V is TRBV4-1 and J is TRBJ1-2, with TRBD1 matching over 7 bases. Unmatched junction bases numbered 9, after V lost 6 bases and J lost 5 bases. The CDR3 spans 14 residues. Germline V gene data show CDR1 as MGHRA and CDR2 as YSYEKL. The CDR3 nucleotides are TGCGCCAGCAGGGGGGACAGCCAATTTTATGGCTACACCTTC. This translates into CASRGDSQFYGYTF.

This sequence joins TRBV6-2 or TRBV6-3 and TRBJ2-7; D is unclear. CDR3 size: 11 residues. CDR1 is MNHEY, CDR2 SVGEGT, per germline. V was trimmed by 5 bases and J by 9 bases, leaving 11 bases between them. The CDR3 DNA reads as TGTGCCAGCAGTACCTCGTCGGGGCAGTACTTC. Translation: CASSTSSGQYF.

The rearrangement uses TRBV6-5 and TRBJ2-7; D possibly corresponds to TRBD1 (6 bases). Trimming took off 6 bases at V and 2 bases at J, with 17 bases between the two ends. Germline assignment: CDR1 MNHEY and CDR2 SVGAGI. This CDR3 region has 15 residues. This CDR3 is CASRLRDIGPYEQYF. CDR3 nucleotides: TGTGCCAGCAGGCTTCGGGACATAGGACCCTACGAGCAGTACTTC.

The rearrangement joins TRBV7-2 to TRBJ2-3, with D tentatively TRBD1 (5 bases). Germline V gene lookup returns CDR1 SGHTA and CDR2 FQGNSA. The germline V and J ends were trimmed by 1 base and 2 bases, with 10 bases remaining between them. CDR3 size: 15 residues. The CDR3 is CASSLGGQPTDTQYF. In DNA form, the CDR3 reads TGTGCCAGCAGCTTAGGGGGCCAGCCCACAGATACGCAGTATTTT.

V and J are TRBV7-9 and TRBJ1-2; TRBD1 matches 8 bases. This CDR3 spans 15 amino acids. Per germline, CDR1 SEHNR and CDR2 FQNEAQ (reference sequence). V lost 1 base and J lost 7; bases outside the gene matches: 8. CDR3 amino acids: CASSLDLRTGLGYTF. CDR3 DNA: TGTGCCAGCAGCTTAGATCTACGGACAGGGCTTGGCTACACCTTC. The variable domain in full, completed from reference TRBV7-9 and TRBJ1-2, reads DTGVSQNPRHKITKRGQNVTFRCDPISEHNRLYWYRQTLGQGPEFLTYFQNEAQLEKSRLLSDRFSAERPKGSFSTLEIQRTEQGDSAMYLCASSLDLRTGLGYTFGSGTRLTVV.